This T cell receptor beta chain was recorded in a study of CD8 T cells in ankylosing spondylitis. The study's findings and limits: In ankylosing spondylitis patients, matched synovial fluid reportedly showed significant enrichment of disease-linked clones. Reactive arthritis synovial fluid and blood previously showed some of these motif variants. Blood of patients with ankylosing spondylitis appeared to be characterized by a TCR beta motif of several highly homologous variants.

V lost 5 bases, J lost 7 bases, and 5 bases stayed unmatched. Germline V lookup: CDR1 SGHTA, CDR2 FQGNSA. The CDR3 is made up of 14 amino acids. This clonotype was seen repeatedly, ten times or more. Its target is not known. For TCR beta, libraries came from quantitative 5'-RACE with molecular barcodes. TCRdb redid the calling of the 5' RACE reads with MiXCR, one entry per CDR3 protein. The repertoire holds more than 150,000 distinct CDR3 sequences, with 15% to 20% as singletons. V is TRBV7-2 and J is TRBJ1-5, with 10 nucleotides matching TRBD1. The clonotype comes from a male donor aged 10-29 years with ankylosing spondylitis or in good health (not recorded which). Sequencing used blood, either unsorted or a sorted T cell fraction (not recorded which). As DNA, the CDR3 is TGTGCCAGCAGCCATGTGACAGGGGGCCAGCCCCAGCATTTT. This encodes CASSHVTGGQPQHF.